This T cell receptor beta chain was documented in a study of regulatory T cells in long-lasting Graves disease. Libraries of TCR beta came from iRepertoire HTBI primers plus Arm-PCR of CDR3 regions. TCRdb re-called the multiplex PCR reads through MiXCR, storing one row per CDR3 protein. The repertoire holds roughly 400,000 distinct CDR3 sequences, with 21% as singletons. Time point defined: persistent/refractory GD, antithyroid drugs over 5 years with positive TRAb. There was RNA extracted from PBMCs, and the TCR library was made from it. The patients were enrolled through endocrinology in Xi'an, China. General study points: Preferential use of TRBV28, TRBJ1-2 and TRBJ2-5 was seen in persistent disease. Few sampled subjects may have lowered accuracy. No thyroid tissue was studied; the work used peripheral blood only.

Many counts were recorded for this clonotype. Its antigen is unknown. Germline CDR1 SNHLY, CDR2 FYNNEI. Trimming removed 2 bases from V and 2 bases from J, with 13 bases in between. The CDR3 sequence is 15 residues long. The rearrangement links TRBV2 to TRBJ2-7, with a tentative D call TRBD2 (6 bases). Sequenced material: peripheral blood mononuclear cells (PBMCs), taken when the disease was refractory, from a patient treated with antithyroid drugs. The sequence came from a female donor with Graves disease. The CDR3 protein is CASSEPGDGPYEQYF. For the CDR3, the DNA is TGTGCCAGCAGTGAACCGGGGGACGGTCCCTACGAGCAGTACTTC.